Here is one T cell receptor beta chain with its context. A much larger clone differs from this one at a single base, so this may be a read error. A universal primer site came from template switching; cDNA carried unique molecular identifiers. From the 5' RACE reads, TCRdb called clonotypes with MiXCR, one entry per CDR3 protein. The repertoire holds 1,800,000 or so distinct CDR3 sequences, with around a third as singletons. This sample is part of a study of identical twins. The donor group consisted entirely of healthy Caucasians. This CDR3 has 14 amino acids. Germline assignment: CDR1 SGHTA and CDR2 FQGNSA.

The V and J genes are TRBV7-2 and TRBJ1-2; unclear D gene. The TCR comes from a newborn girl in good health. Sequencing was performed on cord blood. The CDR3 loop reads CASSLDPQTYGHTF. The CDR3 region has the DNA TGTGCCAGCAGCTTAGACCCACAGACCTATGGCCACACCTTC.